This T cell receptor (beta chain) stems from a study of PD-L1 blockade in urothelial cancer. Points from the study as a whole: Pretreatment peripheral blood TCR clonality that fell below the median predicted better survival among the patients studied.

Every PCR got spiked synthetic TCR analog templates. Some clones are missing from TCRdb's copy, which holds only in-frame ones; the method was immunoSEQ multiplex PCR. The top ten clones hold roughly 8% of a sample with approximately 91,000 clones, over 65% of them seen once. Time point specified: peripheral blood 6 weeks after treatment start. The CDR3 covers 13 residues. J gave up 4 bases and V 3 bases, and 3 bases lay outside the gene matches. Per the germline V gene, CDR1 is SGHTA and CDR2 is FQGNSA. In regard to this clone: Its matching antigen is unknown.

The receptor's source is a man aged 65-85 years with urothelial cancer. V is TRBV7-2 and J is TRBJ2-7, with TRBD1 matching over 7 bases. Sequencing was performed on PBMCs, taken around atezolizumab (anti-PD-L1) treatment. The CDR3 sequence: CASSLSRGYEQYF. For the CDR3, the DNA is TGTGCCAGCAGCTTGTCCAGGGGGTACGAGCAGTACTTC. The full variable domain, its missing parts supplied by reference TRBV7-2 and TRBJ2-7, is GAGVSQSPSNKVTEKGKDVELRCDPISGHTALYWYRQSLGQGLEFLIYFQGNSAPDKSGLPSDRFSAERTGGSVSTLTIQRTQQEDSAVYLCASSLSRGYEQYFGPGTRLTVT.